This TCR beta chain was documented in a study of Graves' ophthalmopathy and Graves' hyperthyroidism. This CDR3 contains 15 residues. Trimming took off 7 bases at V and 2 bases at J, with 17 bases between the two ends. Amplification of the TCR beta CDR3 regions used RNA transcripts (as template). RT-PCR was first run with HTBI primers, then multiplex PCR in a second round. TCRdb analysed the multiplex PCR reads with MiXCR anew, one entry per CDR3 protein. The sample shows around 600,000 distinct CDR3 sequences, about two fifths of them seen only once. The origin of this receptor is an adult man with Graves' ophthalmopathy. This chain links TRBV12-3 or TRBV12-4 with TRBJ1-1, with TRBD1 as a possible D gene (6 bases). The sample consisted of peripheral blood. CDR3 region: CASILPGGGNTEAFF. The CDR3 nucleotides read TGTGCCAGCATCCTCCCGGGGGGGGGCAACACTGAAGCTTTCTTT.